This T cell receptor (beta chain) was sequenced for a study of cytomegalovirus exposure and HLA in healthy donors. About this clone: What it binds is not known. Other DNA sequences in this specimen translate into the identical CDR3.

Study-wide results and limits: For cytomegalovirus status, the classifier reportedly gave diagnoses with high specificity and sensitivity.

The PCR had 60 Vbeta and 13 Jbeta primers. Using immunoSEQ multiplex PCR, the repertoire was profiled, and TCRdb retains in-frame clones only, with some absent. Of some 180,000 clones in the sample, 75% to 90% were seen once. The sample comprised PBMCs. This TCR derives from a girl aged 10 to 17 in good health and CMV-seropositive.

The CDR3 nucleotides read TGTGCCAGTAGTATAGGGGCGGGAGGCTCCTACGAGCAGTACTTC. It specifies CASSIGAGGSYEQYF. The chain combines TRBV19 with TRBJ2-7; 8 bases are a match to TRBD2. The CDR3 runs 15 residues. V lost 1 base to trimming and J lost 0 bases; unmatched junction nucleotides: 2. CDR1 LNHDA and CDR2 SQIVND come from the germline V gene (reference sequence).